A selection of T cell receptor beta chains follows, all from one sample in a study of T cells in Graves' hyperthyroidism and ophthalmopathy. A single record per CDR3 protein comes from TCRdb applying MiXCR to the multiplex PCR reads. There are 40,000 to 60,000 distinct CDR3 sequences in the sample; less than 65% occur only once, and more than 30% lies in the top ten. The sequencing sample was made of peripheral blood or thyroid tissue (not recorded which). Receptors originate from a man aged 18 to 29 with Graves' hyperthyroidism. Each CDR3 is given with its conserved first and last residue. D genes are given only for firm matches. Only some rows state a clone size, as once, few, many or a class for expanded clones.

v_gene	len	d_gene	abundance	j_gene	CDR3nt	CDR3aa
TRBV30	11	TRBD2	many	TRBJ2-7	TGTGCTGGGCGGGGGGCCTACGAGCAGTACTTC	CAGRGAYEQYF
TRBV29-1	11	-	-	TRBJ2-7	TGCAGCGTCTTGAAGGACTACGAGCAGTACTTC	CSVLKDYEQYF
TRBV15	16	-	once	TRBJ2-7	TGTGCCACCAGCAGAGATGGACAGAGGCCCTCCTACGAGCAGTACTTC	CATSRDGQRPSYEQYF
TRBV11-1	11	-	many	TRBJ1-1	TGTGCCAGCAGCTTTCTTGCTGAAGCTTTCTTT	CASSFLAEAFF
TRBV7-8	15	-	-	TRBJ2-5	TGTGCCAGCAGGTCAGGGGCGGGGCAGGGAGAGACCCAGTACTTC	CASRSGAGQGETQYF
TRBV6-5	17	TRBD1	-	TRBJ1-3	TGTGCCAGCAGGCCACGGACAGGCATCAGCTCTGGAAACACCATATATTTT	CASRPRTGISSGNTIYF
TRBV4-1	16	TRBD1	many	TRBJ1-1	TGCGCCAGCAGCAACCGACAGGGGGTGGGGAACACTGAAGCTTTCTTT	CASSNRQGVGNTEAFF
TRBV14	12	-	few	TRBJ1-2	TGTGCCAGCAGCCAAGTAGGCAGCACTAGGACCTTC	CASSQVGSTRTF
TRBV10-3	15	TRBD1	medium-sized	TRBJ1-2	TGTGCCATCAATTTTGGCGGCAAGGACAGGCCCGGCTACACCTTC	CAINFGGKDRPGYTF
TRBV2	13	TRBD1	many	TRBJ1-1	TGTGCCAGCAGTGAGACAGGGCGAACTGAAGCTTTCTTT	CASSETGRTEAFF
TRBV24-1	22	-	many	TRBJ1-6	TGTGCCACCAGTGATTTGCGGCCAGCCTTACACCTTTCGAGCTCCTATAATTCACCCCTCCACTTT	CATSDLRPALHLSSSYNSPLHF
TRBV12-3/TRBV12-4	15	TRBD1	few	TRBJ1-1	TGTGCCAGCAGTTGGCCGGGACAGGGAAACACTGAAGCTTTCTTT	CASSWPGQGNTEAFF
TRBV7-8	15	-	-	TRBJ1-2	TGTGCCAGCAGCTTAGCGGAGGGCGCGGGCTCTGGCTACACCTTC	CASSLAEGAGSGYTF
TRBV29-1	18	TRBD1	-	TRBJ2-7	TGCAGCGTTGAAGGTGGGGACAGGGGGCGTATGGGCCCTTACGAGCAGTACTTC	CSVEGGDRGRMGPYEQYF
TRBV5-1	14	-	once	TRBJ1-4	TGCGCCAGCAGCTTGGCTTCGACGAATGAAAAACTGTTTTTT	CASSLASTNEKLFF
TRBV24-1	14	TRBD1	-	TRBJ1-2	TGTGCCACCAGTGACCGTCCCGGGACAGGTGGCTACACCTTC	CATSDRPGTGGYTF
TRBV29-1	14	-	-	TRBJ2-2	TGCAGCGCGTCCCAGACAGGGAACACCGGGGAGCTGTTTTTT	CSASQTGNTGELFF
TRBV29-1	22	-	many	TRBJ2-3	TGCAGCGTTGACACCGCTACAATTCCAGAGGAGGTGCGGGGCGTAACCACAGATACGCAGTATTTT	CSVDTATIPEEVRGVTTDTQYF
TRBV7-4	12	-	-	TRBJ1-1	TGTGCCAGCAGCTCGACGGAACATGAAGCTTTCTTT	CASSSTEHEAFF
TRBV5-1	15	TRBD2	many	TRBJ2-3	TGCGCCAGCAGCTTGACTAGCGGGGGATCGGTCACGCAGTATTTT	CASSLTSGGSVTQYF
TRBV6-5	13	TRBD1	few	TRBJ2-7	TGTGCCACAGCCGGGACAGGGTCTTACGAGCAGTACTTC	CATAGTGSYEQYF
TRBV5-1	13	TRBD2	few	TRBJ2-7	TGCGCCAGCAGCGGGGGACTAGCGGGATATCAGTACTTC	CASSGGLAGYQYF
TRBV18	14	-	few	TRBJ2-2	TGTGCCAGCTCACCGAACGCTAACACCGGGGAGCTGTTTTTT	CASSPNANTGELFF
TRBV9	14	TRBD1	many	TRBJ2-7	TGTGCCAGCAGCGCGGGACAGGGTTTGTACGAGCAGTACTTC	CASSAGQGLYEQYF
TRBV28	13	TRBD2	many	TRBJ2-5	TGTGCCAGCACCCGGGGGGGTGGGGAGACCCAGTACTTC	CASTRGGGETQYF
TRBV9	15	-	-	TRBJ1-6	TGTGCCAGCAGCGTAGGAGGGAGGTTTAATTCACCCCTCCACTTT	CASSVGGRFNSPLHF
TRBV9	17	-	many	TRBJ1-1	TGTGCCAGCAGCGTAGAAGGACAGCCCATGTGGAACACTGAAGCTTTCTTT	CASSVEGQPMWNTEAFF
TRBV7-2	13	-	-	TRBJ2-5	TGTGCCAGCAGCCCCGGTAGATATGAGACCCAGTACTTC	CASSPGRYETQYF
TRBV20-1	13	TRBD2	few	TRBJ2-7	TGCAGTGCTAGAAGCGGGAGCTCCTACGAGCAGTACTTC	CSARSGSSYEQYF
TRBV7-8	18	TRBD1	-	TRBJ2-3	TGTGCCAGCAGCGGGGGTGGCAGGGGGCGGACTAGCACAGATACGCAGTATTTT	CASSGGGRGRTSTDTQYF
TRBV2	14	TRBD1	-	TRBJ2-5	TGTGCCAGCAAACTCGACCGGGGACAGGAGACCCAGTACTTC	CASKLDRGQETQYF
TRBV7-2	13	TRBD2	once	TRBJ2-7	TGTGCCAGCAGCCCGGGAGGAGGCTACGAGCAGTACTTC	CASSPGGGYEQYF
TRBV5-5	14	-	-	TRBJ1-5	TGTGCCAGCAGTTTTGGGGGCGGTCGACAGCCCCAGCATTTT	CASSFGGGRQPQHF
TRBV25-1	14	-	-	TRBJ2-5	TGTGCCAGCAGTGAAACCGGGACGTATGAGACCCAGTACTTC	CASSETGTYETQYF
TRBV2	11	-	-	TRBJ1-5	TGTGCCAGCAGGGACAATCAGCCCCAGCATTTT	CASRDNQPQHF
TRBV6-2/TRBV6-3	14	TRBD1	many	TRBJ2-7	TGTGCCAACGAAACCGGGACAGCCGACTACGAGCAGTACTTC	CANETGTADYEQYF